This T cell receptor beta chain was identified in a study of shared clonotypes between healthy human individuals. The CDR3 has 14 amino acids. Germline V lookup: CDR1 SGHTA, CDR2 FQGNSA. V was cut by 5 bases and J by 4 bases, with 12 bases left in between. TCRdb keeps only in-frame clones here, not all; method: immunoSEQ multiplex PCR. Of roughly 2.5 million clones listed, around nine tenths are singletons. Study observations and caveats: The study generally estimated greater richness for naive than memory subsets.

With respect to this clone: Its antigen remains unidentified.

The chain has TRBV7-2 and TRBJ1-3; no clear D gene. This receptor was taken from a man between 18 and 29 years old in good health. Specimen: naive CD4+ T cells sorted from blood. Subset given: CD45RA+ positively selected. Here the CDR3 DNA reads TGTGCCAGCAGCGTTCGTGAGCCAGGAAACACCATATATTTT. This gives the protein CASSVREPGNTIYF.